A single sample is the source of the 31 T cell receptor beta chains below, sequenced in a study of T cell responses to AZD1222 COVID-19 vaccine. Data came from immunoSEQ multiplex PCR; TCRdb stores just in-frame clones and leaves some out. The table records more than 100,000 clones, about 85% of them present only once. Source: peripheral blood, taken 28 days after the second AZD1222 dose. The receptors were sampled from an adult who received the AZD1222 COVID-19 vaccine.

The V call is TRBV18, the J call TRBJ2-7, with 8 bases that match TRBD1. Looked up from germline, CDR1 is KGHSH and CDR2 is LQKENI. Unmatched junction bases numbered 10, after V lost 3 bases and J lost 0 bases. This CDR3 comprises 17 residues. The CDR3 nucleotides read TGTGCCAGCTCACCCTTTATAGGACAGGGCACCTCCTACGAGCAGTACTTC. This gives the protein CASSPFIGQGTSYEQYF.

The chain joins TRBV3-1 (or the pseudogene TRBV3-2) to TRBJ1-5, with D possibly matching TRBD1 (6 bases). Germline values: CDR1 LGHDT, CDR2 YNNKEL (reference sequence). The CDR3 runs to 14 residues. Deletions cut 4 bases from V and 5 bases from J, with 12 bases between. The CDR3 nucleotides are TGTGCCAGCAGCCCCCACAGGGATCATCAGCCCCAGCATTTT. Translation: CASSPHRDHQPQHF.

J is TRBJ2-1 and V is TRBV19; D gene unclear. Per the germline V gene, CDR1 is LNHDA and CDR2 is SQIVND (reference sequence). Trimming cost V 7 bases and J 12 bases, with 19 bases left between them. The CDR3 runs to 13 residues. This CDR3 is CASTHSIGLRQFF. The CDR3, as DNA: TGTGCCAGTACCCACTCCATAGGCCTGCGGCAGTTCTTC.

This clone was picked up a small number of times. The chain joins TRBV11-3 to TRBJ2-1; D unclear. Germline CDR1 SGHNT, CDR2 YENEEA. The CDR3 has 13 amino acids. V shed 3 bases and J shed 5 bases, with 8 bases lying between them. CDR3 DNA sequence: TGTGCCAGCAGCTTCGGAAGAAACAATGAGCAGTTCTTC. Encoded protein: CASSFGRNNEQFF.

This clone has at least ten counts. J is TRBJ2-7 and V is TRBV27; no clear D gene. Trimming removed 4 bases from V and 6 bases from J, with 16 bases in between. This CDR3 is 14 amino acids long. Germline V gene sequence: CDR1 MNHEY, CDR2 SMNVEV (reference sequence). The CDR3 sequence is CASSSRNRRPEQYF. CDR3 DNA: TGTGCCAGCAGTTCGCGGAACCGCAGGCCCGAGCAGTACTTC.

In the case of this clone: Other DNA sequences of this sample code for an identical CDR3. The chain is built from TRBV7-2 and TRBJ1-5; D might be TRBD1 (6 bases). The germline V gene encodes CDR1 SGHTA and CDR2 FQGNSA. Between the trimmed V and J ends, which lost 5 bases and 5 bases, there was a span of 10 bases. This CDR3 has 13 residues. The CDR3 nucleotides read TGTGCCAGCAGCCGCGGGGGCGATCAGCCCCAGCATTTT. It encodes CASSRGGDQPQHF.

The rearrangement uses TRBV11-1 and TRBJ2-7, with 11 bases identical to TRBD2. The germline V gene encodes CDR1 SGHAT and CDR2 FQDESV (reference sequence). The trim removed 4 bases at V and 3 bases at J, leaving 5 bases unmatched. CDR3 length: 15 residues. The chain's CDR3 is CASSSGLAGNYEQYF. The CDR3 DNA is TGTGCCAGCAGCTCCGGACTAGCGGGTAACTACGAGCAGTACTTC.

The chain joins TRBV15 to TRBJ2-2; unclear D gene. This CDR3 is 14 amino acids long. V was pared by 0 bases and J by 6 bases, with 8 bases between. Germline CDR1 reads LNHNV; CDR2 reads YYDKDF (reference sequence). The CDR3 reads CATSRDLKAGELFF. The CDR3 DNA is TGTGCCACCAGCAGAGATCTAAAGGCCGGGGAGCTGTTTTTT.

This sequence joins TRBV6-2 or TRBV6-3 and TRBJ2-1; 8 bases line up with TRBD2. Trimming took 4 bases from V and 12 from J; bases not matched to a gene: 2. The CDR3 is made up of 11 amino acids. Germline CDR1 MNHEY, CDR2 SVGEGT. CDR3 amino acids: CASSSLAGQFF. In nucleotides, the CDR3 is TGTGCCAGCAGTTCTCTAGCGGGGCAGTTCTTC.

The chain links TRBV25-1 to TRBJ2-1; TRBD1 matches at 9 bases. Germline CDR1 reads MGHDK; CDR2 reads SYGVNS. With V trimmed by 7 bases and J by 12 bases, 10 bases remained unmatched. CDR3 length: 13 amino acids. Here the CDR3 reads CASTPDRGPGQFF. In nucleotides, the CDR3 is TGTGCCAGCACCCCGGACAGGGGCCCTGGGCAGTTCTTC.

The chain combines TRBV28 with TRBJ1-4; 9 bases line up with TRBD1. Germline V gene data show CDR1 as MDHEN and CDR2 as SYDVKM. The J segment lost 8 bases and the V segment lost 3 bases, leaving 7 bases of the junction unmatched. This CDR3 contains 15 residues. For the CDR3, the DNA is TGTGCCAGCAGTTTTTCGGGACAGGGTGAGGAAAAACTGTTTTTT. Protein product: CASSFSGQGEEKLFF.

V gene TRBV2 combines with J gene TRBJ1-1; 9 bases line up with TRBD1. CDR1 is SNHLY and CDR2 is FYNNEI in the germline V gene. The CDR3 loop spans 15 amino acids. Unmatched junction bases numbered 5, after V lost 5 bases and J lost 1 base. CDR3 sequence (DNA): TGTGCCAGCAGTCGGACAGGGGTGGCGAACACTGAAGCTTTCTTT. This sequence encodes CASSRTGVANTEAFF.

The rearrangement uses TRBV18 and TRBJ1-1, with TRBD1 matching over 9 bases. V lost 5 bases to trimming and J lost 6 bases; unmatched junction nucleotides: 7. The CDR3 consists of 14 residues. Germline V lookup: CDR1 KGHSH, CDR2 LQKENI. The CDR3 DNA follows: TGTGCCAGCTCAGTGGGACAGGGTATGTCTGAAGCTTTCTTT. It translates to CASSVGQGMSEAFF.

This clone was counted once. The V gene is TRBV7-2, the J gene TRBJ1-6, with 7 bases identical to TRBD1. Germline V gene sequence: CDR1 SGHTA, CDR2 FQGNSA. V dropped 8 bases and J dropped 6; count of bases not matched to a gene: 7. The CDR3 has 14 residues. The CDR3 region has the DNA TGTGCCAGCTCGAAGACAGGGTTTAATTCACCCCTCCACTTT. This gives the protein CASSKTGFNSPLHF.

Only one count was recorded for this clone. This chain links TRBV15 with TRBJ1-5; 7 positions agree with TRBD1. The ends lost 4 bases at V and 4 bases at J; junction bases unmatched: 1. The V gene's germline CDR1 is LNHNV and CDR2 YYDKDF (reference sequence). This CDR3 spans 13 amino acids. CDR3 DNA sequence: TGTGCCACCAGCACGGACAGGAATCAGCCCCAGCATTTT. This sequence encodes CATSTDRNQPQHF.

The chain has TRBV2 and TRBJ1-5; no clear D gene. Per germline, CDR1 SNHLY and CDR2 FYNNEI. The V gene lost 3 bases and the J gene lost 4 bases, with 13 bases spanning the gap. CDR3 length: 15 residues. This CDR3 is CASSDRNNANQPQHF. CDR3 DNA: TGTGCCAGCAGTGATCGAAACAATGCAAATCAGCCCCAGCATTTT.

This sequence joins TRBV4-1 and TRBJ2-3; unclear D gene. Germline lookup yields CDR1 MGHRA and CDR2 YSYEKL. The germline V and J ends were trimmed by 2 bases and 5 bases, with 11 bases remaining between them. The CDR3 sequence is 14 residues long. CDR3 DNA: TGCGCCAGCAGCCAACCCCCCAAGGAAGATACGCAGTATTTT. Translating it yields CASSQPPKEDTQYF.

The chain combines TRBV7-9 with TRBJ2-5; no clear D. Germline V gene sequence: CDR1 SEHNR, CDR2 FQNEAQ (reference sequence). The CDR3 is 14 amino acids. V lost 2 bases, J lost 4 bases, and 11 bases lay in between. CDR3 sequence: CASSLRADTETQYF. The CDR3 DNA reads TGTGCCAGCAGCTTAAGGGCAGACACAGAGACCCAGTACTTC. Variable domain in full (rest from reference TRBV7-9 and TRBJ2-5): DTGVSQNPRHKITKRGQNVTFRCDPISEHNRLYWYRQTLGQGPEFLTYFQNEAQLEKSRLLSDRFSAERPKGSFSTLEIQRTEQGDSAMYLCASSLRADTETQYFGPGTRLLVL.

V usage is TRBV7-8 and J usage is TRBJ1-5; possibly TRBD1 for D (6 bases). CDR1 and CDR2 (germline): SGHVS, FQNEAQ. V was pared by 5 bases and J by 5 bases, with 13 bases between. The CDR3 length is 14 residues. The CDR3 spells CASSTDRSHQPQHF. The CDR3 DNA reads as TGTGCCAGCAGCACCGACAGGAGCCATCAGCCCCAGCATTTT.

The chain employs TRBV7-8 and TRBJ2-7, with 7 bases that match TRBD1. CDR3 length: 13 residues. The V and J ends lost 5 bases and 2 bases, in that order; junction bases with no gene match: 3. Germline loops: CDR1 SGHVS, CDR2 FQNEAQ. The DNA of the CDR3 is TGTGCCAGCAGCAAGGACAGGCCCTACGAGCAGTACTTC. This gives the protein CASSKDRPYEQYF. Filled out from reference TRBV7-8 and TRBJ2-7, the complete variable domain reads GAGVSQSPRYKVAKRGQDVALRCDPISGHVSLFWYQQALGQGPEFLTYFQNEAQLDKSGLPSDRFFAERPEGSVSTLKIQRTQQEDSAVYLCASSKDRPYEQYFGPGTRLTVT.

This chain connects TRBV7-8 to TRBJ1-6, with 8 bases identical to TRBD1. Germline V gene data show CDR1 as SGHVS and CDR2 as FQNEAQ. Trimming cost V 4 bases and J 6 bases; bases outside gene matches: 8. The CDR3 contains 16 residues. The CDR3 DNA reads as TGTGCCAGCAGCTCACAGGGGGGTGTTGCTAATTCACCCCTCCACTTT. It specifies CASSSQGGVANSPLHF.

The chain recombines TRBV24-1 with TRBJ2-5, with D possibly being TRBD1 (6 bases). Germline loops: CDR1 KGHDR, CDR2 SFDVKD. V shed 4 bases and J shed 6 bases, with 20 bases lying between them. The CDR3 totals 16 residues. The CDR3, as DNA: TGTGCCACCAGTGAGACTCATACAGGGAAGGGGAAGACCCAGTACTTC. Translation: CATSETHTGKGKTQYF.

This rearrangement joins TRBV19 to TRBJ2-1; 7 positions agree with TRBD2. The CDR3 consists of 14 residues. Looked up from germline, CDR1 is LNHDA and CDR2 is SQIVND (reference sequence). V lost 6 bases, J lost 0 bases, and 2 bases stayed unmatched. CDR3: CASRSGTSYNEQFF. The CDR3 nucleotides are TGTGCCAGTAGGAGCGGGACCTCCTACAATGAGCAGTTCTTC.

Only a few counts were recorded for this clone. This chain uses TRBV7-8 with TRBJ1-5; D remains ambiguous. This CDR3 region has 11 residues. The V gene lost 5 bases and the J gene lost 9 bases, with 8 bases spanning the gap. Germline V CDR1 and CDR2: SGHVS, FQNEAQ. CDR3 nucleotide sequence: TGTGCCAGCAGCCTAAATGGGCCCCAGCATTTT. Translation gives CASSLNGPQHF.

The chain joins TRBV28 to TRBJ2-3; 11 nucleotides align to TRBD2. The CDR3 is made up of 15 amino acids. The trim removed 5 bases at V and 7 bases at J, leaving 8 bases unmatched. Germline V lookup: CDR1 MDHEN, CDR2 SYDVKM. CDR3 nucleotide sequence: TGTGCCAGCAGTGATGTAGCGGGGGGGCGCCATACGCAGTATTTT. Translating it yields CASSDVAGGRHTQYF.

V gene TRBV6-1 combines with J gene TRBJ2-7, with 7 bases matching TRBD1. V was pared by 6 bases and J by 9 bases, with 14 bases of the junction left unmatched. This CDR3 is 14 amino acids long. Germline CDR1 is MNHNS and CDR2 is SASEGT. The CDR3 here is CASSPPTGKTGQYF. For the CDR3, the DNA is TGTGCCAGCAGCCCACCGACAGGGAAGACCGGGCAGTACTTC.

The CDR3: CASSSLVAREGYGYTF. Written as DNA, the CDR3 is TGTGCCAGTAGTAGCCTGGTGGCCAGGGAGGGCTATGGCTACACCTTC. The chain links TRBV19 to TRBJ1-2; D is possibly TRBD1 (5 bases). Germline V gene data show CDR1 as LNHDA and CDR2 as SQIVND (reference sequence). This CDR3 is built from 16 residues. V was trimmed by 4 bases and J by 4 bases, leaving 19 bases between them. Together with reference TRBV19 and TRBJ1-2, the CDR3 gives the full variable domain: DGGITQSPKYLFRKEGQNVTLSCEQNLNHDAMYWYRQDPGQGLRLIYYSQIVNDFQKGDIAEGYSVSREKKESFPLTVTSAQKNPTAFYLCASSSLVAREGYGYTFGSGTRLTVV.

The rearrangement uses TRBV12-3 or TRBV12-4 and TRBJ1-1; a possible D gene is TRBD1 (6 bases). V was shortened by 5 bases and J by 4 bases, with 11 bases between the two germline ends. CDR3 length equals 13 residues. The CDR3 DNA follows: TGTGCCAGCAGTCAGACAGGCAGCACTGAAGCTTTCTTT. It codes for CASSQTGSTEAFF.

In DNA form, the CDR3 reads TGTGCCAGTAGTATAGCGGGCAGGGCGGGGACTGAAGCTTTCTTT. Residues: CASSIAGRAGTEAFF. The chain recombines TRBV19 with TRBJ1-1; D is possibly TRBD1 (5 bases). This CDR3 comprises 15 residues. The V end lost 1 base, the J end lost 5 bases, and 14 bases lay between the germline ends. The V gene's germline CDR1 is LNHDA and CDR2 SQIVND (reference sequence).

This chain connects TRBV7-8 to TRBJ1-1; tentative D call: TRBD1 (5 bases). The CDR3 consists of 16 residues. Germline CDR1 and CDR2: SGHVS and FQNEAQ. Trimming removed 1 base from V and 4 bases from J, with 16 bases in between. CDR3 protein: CASSLGVGVRPTEAFF. CDR3 sequence (DNA): TGTGCCAGCAGCTTAGGGGTAGGGGTCCGGCCCACTGAAGCTTTCTTT.

This clone was detected a few times. The chain couples TRBV7-3 to TRBJ2-7; a possible D gene is TRBD2 (5 bases). Trimming stripped 5 bases from V and 2 bases from J, with 16 bases between. CDR1 is SGHTA and CDR2 is FQGTGA in the germline V gene. The CDR3 has 15 residues. The DNA for the CDR3 is TGTGCCAGCAGCCAAGGGAGTGGTCGGGCCTACGAGCAGTACTTC. Its protein product is CASSQGSGRAYEQYF.